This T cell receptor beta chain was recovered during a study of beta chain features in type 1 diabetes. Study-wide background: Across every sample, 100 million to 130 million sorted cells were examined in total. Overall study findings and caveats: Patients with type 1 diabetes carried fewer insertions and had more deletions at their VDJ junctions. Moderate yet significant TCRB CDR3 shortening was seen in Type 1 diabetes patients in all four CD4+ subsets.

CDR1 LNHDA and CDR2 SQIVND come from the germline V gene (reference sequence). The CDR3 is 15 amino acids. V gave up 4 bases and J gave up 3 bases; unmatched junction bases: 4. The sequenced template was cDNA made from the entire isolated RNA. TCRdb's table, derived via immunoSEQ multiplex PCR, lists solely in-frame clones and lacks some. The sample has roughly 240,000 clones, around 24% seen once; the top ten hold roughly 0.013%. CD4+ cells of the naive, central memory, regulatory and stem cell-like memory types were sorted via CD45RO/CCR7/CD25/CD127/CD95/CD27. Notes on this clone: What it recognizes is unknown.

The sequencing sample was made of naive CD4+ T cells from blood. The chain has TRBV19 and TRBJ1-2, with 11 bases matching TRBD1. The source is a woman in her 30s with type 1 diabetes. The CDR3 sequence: CASSTRTGGHYGYTF. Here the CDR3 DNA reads TGTGCCAGTAGTACCAGGACAGGGGGCCACTATGGCTACACCTTC.